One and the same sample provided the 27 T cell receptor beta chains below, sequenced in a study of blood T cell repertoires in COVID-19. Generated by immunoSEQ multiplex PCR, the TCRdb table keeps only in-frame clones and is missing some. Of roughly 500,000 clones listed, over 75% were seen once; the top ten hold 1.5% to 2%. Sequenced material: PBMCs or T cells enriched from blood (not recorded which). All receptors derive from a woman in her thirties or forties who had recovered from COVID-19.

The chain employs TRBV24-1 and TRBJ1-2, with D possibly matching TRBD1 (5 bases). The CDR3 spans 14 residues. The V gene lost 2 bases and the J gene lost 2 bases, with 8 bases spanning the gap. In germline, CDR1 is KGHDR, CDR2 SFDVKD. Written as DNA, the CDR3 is TGTGCCACCAGTGATTCGACAGTAAACTATGGCTACACCTTC. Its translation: CATSDSTVNYGYTF.

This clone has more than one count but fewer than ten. CDR3 DNA sequence: TGTGCCAGCAGTTCGGACGGACTAAATCAGCCCCAGCATTTT. Translated: CASSSDGLNQPQHF. The chain joins TRBV6-2 or TRBV6-3 to TRBJ1-5, with unresolved D. The V gene lost 4 bases and the J gene lost 4 bases, with 11 bases spanning the gap. CDR1 and CDR2 (germline): MNHEY, SVGEGT. CDR3 length: 14 amino acids.

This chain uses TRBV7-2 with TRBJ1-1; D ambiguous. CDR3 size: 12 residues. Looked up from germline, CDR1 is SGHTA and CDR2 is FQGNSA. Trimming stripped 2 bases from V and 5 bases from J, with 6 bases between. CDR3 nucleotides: TGTGCCAGCAGCTTACAGGCGACTGAAGCTTTCTTT. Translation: CASSLQATEAFF.

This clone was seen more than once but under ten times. CDR3 nucleotide sequence: TGTGCCTGGAGTGTACAGGGAGACACCATATATTTT. Translated: CAWSVQGDTIYF. The chain joins TRBV30 to TRBJ1-3; tentatively, D is TRBD1 (6 bases). CDR1 and CDR2 (germline): GTSNPN, SVGIG (reference sequence). The CDR3 is 12 residues long. V was trimmed by 0 bases and J by 8 bases, leaving 8 bases between them.

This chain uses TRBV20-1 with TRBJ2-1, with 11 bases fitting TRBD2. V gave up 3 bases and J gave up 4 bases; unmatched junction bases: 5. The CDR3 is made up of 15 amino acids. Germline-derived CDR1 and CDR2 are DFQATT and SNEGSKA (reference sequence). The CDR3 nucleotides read TGCAGTGCTAGTTCTATAGCGGGAGGGTACAATGAGCAGTTCTTC. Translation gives CSASSIAGGYNEQFF.

The CDR3 nucleotides read TGTGCCAGCAGCCAAGTCCTAGCGGGAGGGCCTAGAGACTACGAGCAGTACTTC. Translation: CASSQVLAGGPRDYEQYF. V usage is TRBV14 and J usage is TRBJ2-7; 12 bases are a match to TRBD2. Germline V lookup: CDR1 SGHDN, CDR2 FVKESK. Unmatched junction bases numbered 10, after V lost 1 base and J lost 3 bases. This CDR3 has 18 amino acids. Combining the CDR3 with reference TRBV14 and TRBJ2-7 gives the whole variable domain EAGVTQFPSHSVIEKGQTVTLRCDPISGHDNLYWYRRVMGKEIKFLLHFVKESKQDESGMPNNRFLAERTGGTYSTLKVQPAELEDSGVYFCASSQVLAGGPRDYEQYFGPGTRLTVT.

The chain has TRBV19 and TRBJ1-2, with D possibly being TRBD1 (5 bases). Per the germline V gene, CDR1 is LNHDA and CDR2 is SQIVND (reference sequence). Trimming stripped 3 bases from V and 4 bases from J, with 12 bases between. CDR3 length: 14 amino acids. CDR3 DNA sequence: TGTGCCAGTAGTATTCCCCCCGGGGGCTATGGCTACACCTTC. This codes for CASSIPPGGYGYTF.

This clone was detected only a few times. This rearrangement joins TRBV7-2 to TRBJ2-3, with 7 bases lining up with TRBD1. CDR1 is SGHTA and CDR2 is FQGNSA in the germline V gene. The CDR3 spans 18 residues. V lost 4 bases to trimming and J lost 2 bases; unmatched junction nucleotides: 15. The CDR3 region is CASSSAGQALSATDTQYF. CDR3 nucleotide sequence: TGTGCCAGCAGCTCCGCCGGACAGGCTCTATCCGCCACAGATACGCAGTATTTT.

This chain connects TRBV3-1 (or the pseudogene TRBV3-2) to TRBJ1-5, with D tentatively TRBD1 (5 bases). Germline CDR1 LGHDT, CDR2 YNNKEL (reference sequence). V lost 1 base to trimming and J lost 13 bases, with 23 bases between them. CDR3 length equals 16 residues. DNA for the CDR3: TGTGCCAGCAGCCAAGTTCTTACAGGAAAGCCCCAGCAACAGCATTTT. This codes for CASSQVLTGKPQQQHF.

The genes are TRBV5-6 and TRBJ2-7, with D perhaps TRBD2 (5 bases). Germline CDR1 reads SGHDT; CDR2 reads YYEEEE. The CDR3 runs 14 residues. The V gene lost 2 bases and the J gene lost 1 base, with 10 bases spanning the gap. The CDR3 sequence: CASSFGVPSYEQYF. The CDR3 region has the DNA TGTGCCAGCAGCTTCGGGGTTCCTTCCTACGAGCAGTACTTC.

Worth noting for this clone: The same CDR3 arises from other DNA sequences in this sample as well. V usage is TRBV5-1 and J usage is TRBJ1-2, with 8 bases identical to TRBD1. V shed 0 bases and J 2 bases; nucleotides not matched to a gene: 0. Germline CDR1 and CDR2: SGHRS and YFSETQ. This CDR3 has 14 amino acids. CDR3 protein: CASSLGTGNYGYTF. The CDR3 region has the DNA TGCGCCAGCAGCTTGGGGACAGGGAACTATGGCTACACCTTC. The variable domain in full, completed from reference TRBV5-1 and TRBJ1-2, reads KAGVTQTPRYLIKTRGQQVTLSCSPISGHRSVSWYQQTPGQGLQFLFEYFSETQRNKGNFPGRFSGRQFSNSRSEMNVSTLELGDSALYLCASSLGTGNYGYTFGSGTRLTVV.

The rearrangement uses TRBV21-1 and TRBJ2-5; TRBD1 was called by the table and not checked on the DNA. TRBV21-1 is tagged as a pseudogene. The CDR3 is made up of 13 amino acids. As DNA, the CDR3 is TGTGCCGGAGGACAGGGGGCTTGGGAGACCCAGTACTTC. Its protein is CAGGQGAWETQYF.

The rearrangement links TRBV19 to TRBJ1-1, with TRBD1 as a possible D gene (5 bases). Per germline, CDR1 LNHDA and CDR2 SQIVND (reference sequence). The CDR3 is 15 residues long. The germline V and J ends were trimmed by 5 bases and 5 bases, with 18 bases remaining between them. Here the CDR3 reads CASSEGVRLITEAFF. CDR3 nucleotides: TGTGCCAGTAGTGAAGGGGTGCGTTTAATAACTGAAGCTTTCTTT.

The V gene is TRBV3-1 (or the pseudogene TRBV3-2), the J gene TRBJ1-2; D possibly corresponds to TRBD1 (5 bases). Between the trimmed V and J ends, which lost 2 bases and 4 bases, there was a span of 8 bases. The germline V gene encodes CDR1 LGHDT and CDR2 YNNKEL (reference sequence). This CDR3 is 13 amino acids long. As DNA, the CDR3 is TGTGCCAGCAGCCAATTGGGGGGCTATGGCTACACCTTC. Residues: CASSQLGGYGYTF.

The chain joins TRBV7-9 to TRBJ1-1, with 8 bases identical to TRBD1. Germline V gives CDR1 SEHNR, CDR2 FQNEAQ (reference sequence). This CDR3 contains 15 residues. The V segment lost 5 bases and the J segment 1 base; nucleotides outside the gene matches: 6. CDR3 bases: TGTGCCAGCAGCCCGGCCGGGACAGGGAACACTGAAGCTTTCTTT. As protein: CASSPAGTGNTEAFF.

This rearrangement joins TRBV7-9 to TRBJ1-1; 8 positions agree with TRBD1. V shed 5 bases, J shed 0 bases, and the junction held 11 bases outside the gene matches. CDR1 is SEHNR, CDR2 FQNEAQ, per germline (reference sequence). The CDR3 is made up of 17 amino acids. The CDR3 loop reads CASSATVRTGLNTEAFF. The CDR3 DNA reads TGTGCCAGCAGCGCAACGGTGCGGACAGGGCTGAACACTGAAGCTTTCTTT.

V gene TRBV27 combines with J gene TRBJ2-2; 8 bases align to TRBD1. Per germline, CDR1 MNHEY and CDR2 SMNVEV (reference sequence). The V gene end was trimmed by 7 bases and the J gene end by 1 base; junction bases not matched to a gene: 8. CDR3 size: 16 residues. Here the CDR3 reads CASTDRGSKNTGELFF. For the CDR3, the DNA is TGTGCCAGCACCGACAGGGGAAGTAAGAACACCGGGGAGCTGTTTTTT.

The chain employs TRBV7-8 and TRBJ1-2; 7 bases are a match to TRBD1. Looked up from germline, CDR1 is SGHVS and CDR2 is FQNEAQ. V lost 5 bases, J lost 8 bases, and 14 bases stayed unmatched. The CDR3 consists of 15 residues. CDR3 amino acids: CASSAWDSGVGGYTF. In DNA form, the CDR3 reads TGTGCCAGCAGCGCCTGGGACAGCGGCGTCGGGGGCTACACCTTC.

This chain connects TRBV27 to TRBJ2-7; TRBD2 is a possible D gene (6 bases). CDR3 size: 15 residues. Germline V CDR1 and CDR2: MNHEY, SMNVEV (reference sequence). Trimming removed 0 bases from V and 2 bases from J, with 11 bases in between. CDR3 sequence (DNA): TGTGCCAGCAGTTTATCCCGGGGGAACCCCTACGAGCAGTACTTC. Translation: CASSLSRGNPYEQYF.

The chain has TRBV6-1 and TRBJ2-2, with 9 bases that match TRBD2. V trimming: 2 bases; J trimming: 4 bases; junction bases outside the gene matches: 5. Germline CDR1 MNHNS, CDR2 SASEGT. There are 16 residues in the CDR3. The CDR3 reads CASSESLAGRTGELFF. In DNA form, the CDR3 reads TGTGCCAGCAGTGAATCTCTAGCGGGACGCACCGGGGAGCTGTTTTTT.

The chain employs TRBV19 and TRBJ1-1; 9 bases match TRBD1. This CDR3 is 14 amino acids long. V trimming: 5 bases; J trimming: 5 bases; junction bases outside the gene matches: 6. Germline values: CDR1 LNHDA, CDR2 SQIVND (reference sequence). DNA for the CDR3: TGTGCCAGTAGTGTACAGGGGGCAGAGACTGAAGCTTTCTTT. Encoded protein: CASSVQGAETEAFF.

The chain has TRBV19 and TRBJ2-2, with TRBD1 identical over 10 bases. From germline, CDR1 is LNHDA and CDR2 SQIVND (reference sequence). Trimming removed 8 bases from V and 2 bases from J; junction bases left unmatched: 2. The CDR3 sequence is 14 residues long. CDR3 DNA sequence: TGTGCCAGTGGGACAGGGGTCAACACCGGGGAGCTGTTTTTT. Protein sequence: CASGTGVNTGELFF.

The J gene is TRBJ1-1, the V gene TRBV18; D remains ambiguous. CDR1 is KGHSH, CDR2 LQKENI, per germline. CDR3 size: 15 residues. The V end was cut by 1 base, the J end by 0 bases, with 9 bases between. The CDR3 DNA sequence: TGTGCCAGCTCACCACACCCTCAGGTGAACACTGAAGCTTTCTTT. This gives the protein CASSPHPQVNTEAFF.

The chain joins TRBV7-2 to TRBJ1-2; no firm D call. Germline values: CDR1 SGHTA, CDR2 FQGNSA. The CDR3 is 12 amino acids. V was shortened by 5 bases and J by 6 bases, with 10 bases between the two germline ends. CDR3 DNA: TGTGCCAGCAGCCCTCGGGAGCATGGCTACACCTTC. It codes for CASSPREHGYTF.

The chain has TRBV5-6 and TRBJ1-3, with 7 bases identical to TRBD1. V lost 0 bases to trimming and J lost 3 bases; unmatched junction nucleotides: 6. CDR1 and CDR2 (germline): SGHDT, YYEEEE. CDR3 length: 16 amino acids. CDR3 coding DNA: TGTGCCAGCAGCTTGGCCGGAACAGGGGATGGAAACACCATATATTTT. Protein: CASSLAGTGDGNTIYF.

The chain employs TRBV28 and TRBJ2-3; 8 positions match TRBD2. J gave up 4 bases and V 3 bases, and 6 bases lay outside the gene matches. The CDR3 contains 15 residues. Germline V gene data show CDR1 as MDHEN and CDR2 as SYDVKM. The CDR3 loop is CASSLGASGPDTQYF. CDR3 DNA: TGTGCCAGCAGTTTGGGGGCTAGCGGGCCAGATACGCAGTATTTT.

In DNA, the CDR3 is TGTGCCAGCCGGCCTGCGGGACAGGGGATCGGGGAGCTGTTTTTT. Its translation is CASRPAGQGIGELFF. This chain joins TRBV7-9 and TRBJ2-2, with TRBD1 matching over 10 bases. V lost 8 bases and J lost 7; bases outside the gene matches: 10. The CDR3 covers 15 residues. The germline gives CDR1 SEHNR, CDR2 FQNEAQ (reference sequence).